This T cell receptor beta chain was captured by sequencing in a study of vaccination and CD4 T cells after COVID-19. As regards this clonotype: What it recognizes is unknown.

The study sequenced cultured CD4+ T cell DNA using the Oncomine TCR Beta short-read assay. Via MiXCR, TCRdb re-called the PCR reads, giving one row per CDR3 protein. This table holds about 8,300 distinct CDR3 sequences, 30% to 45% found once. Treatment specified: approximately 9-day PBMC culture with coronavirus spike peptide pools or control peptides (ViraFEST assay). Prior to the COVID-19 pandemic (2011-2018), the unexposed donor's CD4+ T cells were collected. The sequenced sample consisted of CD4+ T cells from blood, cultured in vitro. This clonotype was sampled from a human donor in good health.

The CDR3 sequence is CASRRVYETGEQFF. Written as DNA, the CDR3 is TGTGCCAGCAGGCGGGTGTATGAAACAGGTGAGCAGTTCTTC. The V and J genes are TRBV27 and TRBJ2-1, with D tentatively TRBD1 or TRBD2 (5 bases each). Between the trimmed V and J ends, which lost 6 bases and 9 bases, there was a span of 18 bases. There are 14 residues in the CDR3. CDR1 and CDR2 (germline): MNHEY, SMNVEV (reference sequence).